This paragraph reports one T cell receptor (beta chain). The antigen remains undetermined. CD45RO negativity and positive selection for CCR7 defined naive CD8 cells, a population that excluded terminally differentiated effector memory CD45RA+ cells. The donors, healthy adults who were HIV-negative, had experienced no recent acute infections or vaccinations. This CDR3 spans 15 amino acids. CDR1 is SGHDT and CDR2 is YYEEEE in the germline V gene. V shed 3 bases and J 2 bases; nucleotides not matched to a gene: 2. This entry is derived from a study of shared clonotypes between healthy human individuals. Findings of the study overall: An expected dependence of interdonor clonotype sharing on sequencing depth was noted. The low donor count limited represented genetic and exposure-history diversity. Memory subsets had estimated richness that was generally smaller than that of naive subsets.

Produced via immunoSEQ multiplex PCR; TCRdb's table is partial and in-frame only. The data hold some 2.1 million clones, with about 94% observed a single time. The sample taken for sequencing was naive CD8+ T cells sorted from blood. This receptor was taken from a man between 18 and 29 years old in good health. V is TRBV5-6 and J is TRBJ2-7; 13 bases line up with TRBD2. The CDR3 DNA is TGTGCCAGCAGCTGGGGACTAGCGGGACCCTACGAGCAGTACTTC. Translated: CASSWGLAGPYEQYF.